Below, one T cell receptor beta chain is given with its context. Researchers ran the PCR with 60 Vbeta and 13 Jbeta primers. Measured with immunoSEQ multiplex PCR; TCRdb has only the in-frame clones, and not every one. The data hold about 97,000 clones, with around 68% observed a single time. V gave up 3 bases and J gave up 6 bases, with 14 bases separating them. The CDR3 consists of 14 residues. Germline values: CDR1 KGHSH, CDR2 LQKENI. The sample belongs to a study of cytomegalovirus exposure and HLA in healthy donors. Across the study: A previous analysis identified 117 million unique TCR beta sequences derived from approximately 190 million T cells.

Sequencing was done on a sample of PBMCs. The chain links TRBV18 to TRBJ1-1; D remains ambiguous. This clonotype was obtained from a human donor in good health. CDR3 sequence: CASSPGAGSAEAFF. The CDR3 nucleotides read TGTGCCAGCTCACCGGGTGCGGGGAGCGCTGAAGCTTTCTTT. The variable domain in full, with the rest retrieved from reference TRBV18 and TRBJ1-1, is NAGVMQNPRHLVRRRGQEARLRCSPMKGHSHVYWYRQLPEEGLKFMVYLQKENIIDESGMPKERFSAEFPKEGPSILRIQQVVRGDSAAYFCASSPGAGSAEAFFGQGTRLTVV.